A single sample is the source of the 7 T cell receptor beta chains below, sequenced in a study of Graves' ophthalmopathy and Graves' hyperthyroidism (dated by TCRdb to the late 2010s). The sequencer was an Illumina HiSeq 2000. For repertoire sequencing, TCR beta CDR3 regions were amplified from RNA transcripts. A first-round RT-PCR used HTBI primers with the Qiagen OneStep RT-PCR kit, followed by a second-round multiplex PCR, size selection and purification. The public reads were run again by TCRdb, first through fastp at Q25 and then through MiXCR, and only productive beta chains were kept. Every entry covers one CDR3 protein and lists the most common genes and DNA from its rows. The sample data list over a million distinct CDR3 sequences, and 35% to 45% of these were observed just once. Roughly 10% of the sample belongs to the ten largest clones. The source material was peripheral blood or thyroid tissue (not recorded which). These receptors came from an adult man with Graves' hyperthyroidism.

At least ten counts were recorded for this clonotype. The chain carries TRBV7-2 and TRBJ2-5; TRBD1 matches 7 bases. Germline values: CDR1 SGHTA, CDR2 FQGNSA. CDR3 size: 15 residues. V was pared by 4 bases and J by 2 bases, with 7 bases of the junction left unmatched. The CDR3, as DNA: TGTGCCAGCAGCTCGACAGGGCCGACTCAAGAGACCCAGTACTTC. This codes for CASSSTGPTQETQYF.

The chain employs TRBV10-3 and TRBJ1-2, with D hard to call. The CDR3 sequence is 13 residues long. Germline V gene sequence: CDR1 ENHRY, CDR2 SYGVKD. Trimming cost V 10 bases and J 1 base, with 13 bases left between them. CDR3 in DNA: TGTGCCAGCACAAGGCGGAATAACTATGGCTACACCTTC. Translating it yields CASTRRNNYGYTF.

Remarks on this clonotype: The CDR3 carries no conserved terminal phenylalanine or tryptophan, so it likely arises from a read error. No DNA is shown, since the ends of the CDR3 on it are uncertain; the CDR3 is the one TCRdb lists. This rearrangement joins TRBV7-2 to TRBJ1-6. The germline V gene has CDR1 SGHTA and CDR2 FQGNSA. The CDR3 spans 8 amino acids, including both terminal residues. CDR3 in amino acids: CASSLLSR.

A single count supports this clonotype. V usage is TRBV2 and J usage is TRBJ2-5, with 8 bases matching TRBD2. The CDR3 loop spans 17 amino acids. Germline V gene lookup returns CDR1 SNHLY and CDR2 FYNNEI. J lost 6 bases, V lost 5 bases, and 17 bases had no gene match. For the CDR3, the DNA is TGTGCCAGCAGTTACTCGGGGGGGCGCGAGGTCTGGAAGACCCAGTACTTC. The encoded protein is CASSYSGGREVWKTQYF.

At least ten counts were recorded for this clonotype. The rearrangement uses TRBV2 and TRBJ2-7, with D unclear. The ends were cut back, 8 bases at V and 4 bases at J, with 12 bases in the middle. The CDR3 is 12 residues long. CDR1 SNHLY and CDR2 FYNNEI come from the germline V gene. CDR3 loop: CASLPDKYEQYF. CDR3 DNA sequence: TGTGCCAGCTTACCTGACAAGTACGAGCAGTACTTC.

This clonotype has a count of ten or more. V gene TRBV20-1 combines with J gene TRBJ1-5; D call uncertain. CDR3 length: 17 residues. Germline lookup yields CDR1 DFQATT and CDR2 SNEGSKA (reference sequence). The V gene lost 3 bases and the J gene lost 2 bases, with 20 bases spanning the gap. Here the CDR3 DNA reads TGCAGTGCTAGGAGTCCGTTCCTATATAGCGGCAATCAGCCCCAGCATTTT. This encodes CSARSPFLYSGNQPQHF.

The CDR3 protein is CASSAGLAGRRAEQYF. CDR3 bases: TGCGCCAGCAGTGCCGGACTAGCGGGACGCCGCGCCGAGCAGTACTTC. The chain is built from TRBV10-2 and TRBJ2-7, with 12 bases lining up with TRBD2. Per germline, CDR1 WSHSY and CDR2 SAAADI. With V trimmed by 4 bases and J by 6 bases, 10 bases remained unmatched. The CDR3 has 16 residues.